This is a list of T cell receptor beta chains from one sample in a study of blood T cell repertoires in COVID-19. Data came from immunoSEQ multiplex PCR; TCRdb stores just in-frame clones and leaves some out. Of under 300,000 clones in the sample, about 89% were seen once. Sequencing input: PBMCs or T cells enriched from blood (not recorded which). All receptors come from a woman aged 18-35 years who had recovered from COVID-19. CDR3s include the opening cysteine and the closing phenylalanine or tryptophan. The order of the fields is D gene, V gene, clone size, J gene, CDR3 protein, CDR3 DNA. A D gene is named only where the DNA matches it firmly. Not every row has a clone size; where given, it reads once, few, many or a size class.

-,TRBV4-3,-,TRBJ1-6,CASSQVLGRGNSPLHF,TGCGCCAGCAGCCAAGTTTTGGGCAGGGGTAATTCACCCCTCCACTTT
-,TRBV19,once,TRBJ2-3,CASSISGGATDTQYF,TGTGCCAGTAGTATATCTGGTGGGGCCACAGATACGCAGTATTTT
TRBD2,TRBV4-3,-,TRBJ2-7,CASSQDLASGGLTYEQYF,TGCGCCAGCAGCCAAGATTTGGCTAGCGGGGGGCTTACCTACGAGCAGTACTTC
TRBD2,TRBV27,-,TRBJ2-7,CASSPQGTSGRWEYEQYF,TGTGCCAGCAGCCCCCAGGGGACTAGCGGGAGGTGGGAGTACGAGCAGTACTTC
-,TRBV15,-,TRBJ1-1,CATSRDGNTEAFF,TGTGCCACCAGCAGAGACGGGAACACTGAAGCTTTCTTT
-,TRBV2,-,TRBJ1-2,CASSESREEYYGYTF,TGTGCCAGCAGTGAGTCTCGAGAGGAGTACTATGGCTACACCTTC
TRBD1,TRBV15,-,TRBJ2-7,CATSRDLGTGNEQYF,TGTGCCACCAGCAGAGATCTAGGGACAGGGAACGAGCAGTACTTC
TRBD1,TRBV24-1,-,TRBJ1-2,CATSDGTGLHGYTF,TGTGCCACCAGTGACGGGACAGGGTTGCATGGCTACACCTTC
-,TRBV7-9,-,TRBJ1-1,CASSLNGEAEAFF,TGTGCCAGCAGCCTAAATGGGGAGGCTGAAGCTTTCTTT
TRBD2,TRBV4-3,-,TRBJ2-5,CASSQDWASGGETQYF,TGCGCCAGCAGCCAAGATTGGGCTAGCGGAGGGGAGACCCAGTACTTC
TRBD1,TRBV10-3,-,TRBJ1-1,CAISTGTGTNTEAFF,TGTGCCATCAGCACCGGGACAGGGACTAACACTGAAGCTTTCTTT
TRBD1,TRBV6-4,few,TRBJ2-6,CASRQGADGANVLTF,TGTGCCAGCAGACAGGGGGCGGATGGGGCCAACGTCCTGACTTTC
-,TRBV19,-,TRBJ2-7,CASSIEAGISYEQYF,TGTGCCAGTAGTATAGAGGCAGGGATCTCCTACGAGCAGTACTTC
-,TRBV9,once,TRBJ2-1,CASSVGYSGYNEQFF,TGTGCCAGCAGCGTAGGGTATAGCGGTTACAATGAGCAGTTCTTC
TRBD1,TRBV6-5,-,TRBJ1-5,CASSARQGPNQPQHF,TGTGCCAGCAGCGCCCGACAGGGCCCCAATCAGCCCCAGCATTTT
TRBD2,TRBV28,-,TRBJ2-1,CASRQGRLGGRAGEQFF,TGTGCCAGCAGACAGGGGAGGTTGGGCGGGAGGGCAGGTGAGCAGTTCTTC
-,TRBV7-3,once,TRBJ1-6,CASSRDSSYNSPLHF,TGTGCCAGCAGCCGAGATAGCTCCTATAATTCACCTCTCCACTTT
TRBD2,TRBV3-1/TRBV3-2,few,TRBJ2-5,CASSQEVAGVFQETQYF,TGTGCCAGCAGCCAAGAGGTAGCGGGGGTGTTCCAAGAGACCCAGTACTTC
TRBD1,TRBV6-5,-,TRBJ1-1,CASSYFETGQGEAFF,TGTGCCAGCAGTTACTTCGAAACGGGACAGGGGGAAGCTTTCTTT
-,TRBV2,-,TRBJ1-2,CASSILTGGEGGYTF,TGTGCCAGCAGCATCCTGACGGGGGGAGAGGGTGGCTACACCTTC
-,TRBV29-1,-,TRBJ2-3,CSVALPDTQYF,TGCAGCGTTGCCCTCCCAGATACGCAGTATTTT
-,TRBV5-1,-,TRBJ1-5,CASSLTGRNQPQHF,TGCGCCAGCAGCTTAACGGGTCGCAATCAGCCCCAGCATTTT
TRBD1,TRBV4-1,-,TRBJ2-7,CASSHTPWTGGVYEQYF,TGCGCCAGCAGCCATACACCGTGGACAGGGGGCGTTTACGAGCAGTACTTC
-,TRBV27,-,TRBJ2-5,CASSFSRGETQYF,TGTGCCAGCAGTTTTTCTAGGGGGGAGACCCAGTACTTC
-,TRBV27,-,TRBJ2-2,CASSLSGTHTGELFF,TGTGCCAGCAGTTTATCGGGCACTCACACCGGGGAGCTGTTTTTT
-,TRBV28,-,TRBJ1-1,CASSLYRQSTEAFF,TGTGCCAGCAGTTTATACCGACAGAGCACTGAAGCTTTCTTT
-,TRBV16,-,TRBJ1-1,CASSLSGGRAFF,TGTGCCAGCAGCCTCTCGGGGGGACGAGCTTTCTTT
TRBD1,TRBV5-1,-,TRBJ1-1,CASSLAGGVMNTEAFF,TGCGCCAGCAGCTTGGCAGGGGGCGTCATGAACACTGAAGCTTTCTTT
TRBD1,TRBV18,-,TRBJ2-1,CASSRPGGLSSYNEQFF,TGTGCCAGCTCCCGCCCAGGGGGCCTGAGCTCCTACAATGAGCAGTTCTTC
TRBD1,TRBV7-9,-,TRBJ1-6,CASSPETGGVRSPLHF,TGTGCCAGCAGCCCAGAAACAGGGGGCGTTAGGTCACCCCTCCACTTT
TRBD1,TRBV11-2,-,TRBJ1-2,CASSLTGGRYTYGYTF,TGTGCCAGCAGCTTGACAGGGGGGAGGTATACCTATGGCTACACCTTC
TRBD1,TRBV7-9,once,TRBJ1-1,CASSSDRYSWDTEAFF,TGTGCCAGCAGCTCGGACAGGTACAGTTGGGACACTGAAGCTTTCTTT
TRBD2,TRBV11-2,-,TRBJ2-3,CASSRKYSGERPDTQYF,TGTGCCAGCAGCCGGAAATATAGCGGGGAGAGGCCAGATACGCAGTATTTT
TRBD1,TRBV18,-,TRBJ1-1,CASRRQGGNTEAFF,TGTGCCAGCCGCAGGCAGGGGGGGAACACTGAAGCTTTCTTT
-,TRBV5-6,-,TRBJ1-2,CASSLRGAVDYGYTF,TGTGCCAGCAGCTTGAGAGGCGCGGTCGACTATGGCTACACCTTC
-,TRBV14,once,TRBJ1-2,CASSQAPVTRYTF,TGTGCCAGCAGCCAAGCCCCCGTCACTCGCTACACCTTC
-,TRBV7-2,-,TRBJ1-1,CASRTELNTEAFF,TGTGCCAGCAGGACAGAACTCAACACTGAAGCTTTCTTT
-,TRBV11-3,many,TRBJ2-2,CASSPAGGTGELFF,TGTGCCAGCAGCCCCGCCGGGGGAACCGGGGAGCTGTTTTTT
-,TRBV7-9,-,TRBJ2-1,CASSNGRVPHSNEQFF,TGTGCCAGCAGCAACGGCAGGGTGCCCCATTCCAATGAGCAGTTCTTC
TRBD1,TRBV27,-,TRBJ1-6,CASSVQTGTNSPLHF,TGTGCCAGCAGTGTTCAGACAGGGACAAATTCACCCCTCCACTTT
-,TRBV7-3,-,TRBJ2-1,CASSLGSDEQFF,TGTGCCAGCAGTTTAGGGAGTGATGAGCAGTTCTTC
-,TRBV6-1,once,TRBJ2-6,CASSEQAGANVLTF,TGTGCCAGCAGTGAACAGGCCGGGGCCAACGTCCTGACTTTC
-,TRBV5-4,-,TRBJ2-3,CASSLDPGSTDTQYF,TGTGCCAGCAGCTTGGATCCAGGGTCCACAGATACGCAGTATTTT
-,TRBV7-9,once,TRBJ1-6,CASSYRGANGSPLHF,TGTGCCAGCAGCTATCGTGGGGCTAATGGTTCACCCCTCCACTTT
TRBD1,TRBV6-2/TRBV6-3,-,TRBJ2-7,CASSLGQGRYEQYF,TGTGCCAGCAGTTTGGGACAGGGACGGTACGAGCAGTACTTC
TRBD2,TRBV18,-,TRBJ2-5,CASSPRGGPETQYF,TGTGCCAGCTCACCACGGGGGGGACCGGAGACCCAGTACTTC
-,TRBV18,-,TRBJ1-1,CASSPVGHMNTEAFF,TGTGCCAGCTCACCAGTCGGACATATGAACACTGAAGCTTTCTTT
TRBD2,TRBV3-1/TRBV3-2,once,TRBJ2-7,CASSEGAGTSGILGEQYF,TGTGCCAGCAGCGAAGGTGCCGGGACTAGCGGCATTTTGGGGGAGCAGTACTTC
TRBD1,TRBV4-1,-,TRBJ1-2,CASSPHPSRDRVPYGYTF,TGCGCCAGCAGCCCCCATCCGTCCCGGGACAGGGTCCCCTATGGCTACACCTTC
-,TRBV18,-,TRBJ1-5,CASSPLGEASNQPQHF,TGTGCCAGCTCACCACTGGGGGAGGCGAGCAATCAGCCCCAGCATTTT
-,TRBV6-5,-,TRBJ2-7,CASSIQGTSYEQYF,TGTGCCAGCAGCATACAGGGGACTTCGTACGAGCAGTACTTC
-,TRBV6-5,-,TRBJ1-5,CASNAGAGNQPQHF,TGTGCCAGCAACGCAGGGGCCGGCAATCAGCCCCAGCATTTT
-,TRBV6-5,-,TRBJ2-3,CASKNGIPTDTQYF,TGTGCCAGCAAAAACGGGATCCCCACAGATACGCAGTATTTT
-,TRBV5-1,-,TRBJ2-2,CASSPYRSTGELFF,TGCGCCAGCAGCCCCTACAGAAGCACCGGGGAGCTGTTTTTT
-,TRBV24-1,-,TRBJ2-6,CATGDSSGANVLTF,TGTGCCACCGGCGACAGCTCTGGGGCCAACGTCCTGACTTTC
TRBD1,TRBV9,-,TRBJ2-7,CASQPSGTGGFHEQYF,TGTGCCAGTCAACCGTCCGGGACAGGGGGTTTCCACGAGCAGTACTTC
TRBD2,TRBV11-2,-,TRBJ2-1,CASSAASGRAGNEQFF,TGTGCCAGCAGCGCAGCTAGCGGGAGGGCCGGGAATGAGCAGTTCTTC
-,TRBV11-3,-,TRBJ2-1,CASSLWFRDNEQFF,TGTGCCAGCAGCTTATGGTTCAGGGACAATGAGCAGTTCTTC
-,TRBV25-1,-,TRBJ1-4,CASSDIHATNEKLFF,TGTGCCAGCAGTGACATCCATGCAACTAATGAAAAACTGTTTTTT
-,TRBV27,-,TRBJ1-5,CASSSRENQPQHF,TGTGCCAGCAGTTCTAGGGAGAATCAGCCCCAGCATTTT